The next 5 T cell receptor beta chains were all read from a single sample in a study of control samples from healthy donors and cancer patients. Assay used: immunoSEQ multiplex PCR; TCRdb lists only in-frame clones, some missing. The data show 100,000 to 150,000 clones, 70% to 90% seen once. Sequencing input: blood. These receptors were obtained from a man aged 50 to 60 in good health.

This clone was found once. The chain has TRBV6-1 and TRBJ2-1; unclear D gene. This CDR3 spans 16 amino acids. CDR1 MNHNS and CDR2 SASEGT come from the germline V gene. Trimming took off 3 bases at V and 0 bases at J, with 12 bases between the two ends. CDR3 sequence: CASSENPGSSYNEQFF. In DNA form, the CDR3 reads TGTGCCAGCAGTGAGAATCCGGGCAGCTCCTACAATGAGCAGTTCTTC.

The chain links TRBV5-6 to TRBJ1-2, with D possibly being TRBD1 (5 bases). The CDR3 has 17 amino acids. Germline V gene data show CDR1 as SGHDT and CDR2 as YYEEEE. Trimming removed 3 bases at V and 4 bases at J, with 22 bases between. This chain's CDR3 is CASSSFTGTLYLYGYTF. The CDR3 DNA reads TGTGCCAGCAGCTCATTCACAGGAACCCTGTACCTCTATGGCTACACCTTC.

The genes are TRBV24-1 and TRBJ2-3, with 12 bases lining up with TRBD2. Germline CDR1 reads KGHDR; CDR2 reads SFDVKD. The CDR3 spans 17 residues. V was pared by 7 bases and J by 4 bases, with 11 bases of the junction left unmatched. The CDR3 coding sequence is TGTGCCACCAGCCTTACTCTAGCGGGGGGGCCATCAGATACGCAGTATTTT. It yields the protein CATSLTLAGGPSDTQYF.

The genes are TRBV28 and TRBJ1-5; D gene unclear. CDR3 length equals 12 residues. CDR1 is MDHEN and CDR2 is SYDVKM in the germline V gene. Trimming pared 6 bases from V and 9 bases from J, leaving 12 bases between. The CDR3 DNA reads as TGTGCCAGCAGGCCTGTATCGGGGCCCCAGCATTTT. Protein sequence: CASRPVSGPQHF.

V usage is TRBV5-4 and J usage is TRBJ1-1; D unclear. This CDR3 region has 14 residues. CDR1 SGHNT and CDR2 YYREEE come from the germline V gene (reference sequence). Trimming shortened V by 0 bases and J by 4 bases, and 10 bases separated the two germline ends. CDR3 residues: CASSLAAFGTEAFF. DNA for the CDR3: TGTGCCAGCAGCTTGGCCGCCTTTGGCACTGAAGCTTTCTTT.